This is a list of T cell receptor beta chains from one sample in a study of response to subunit inactivated influenza vaccine. A single record per CDR3 protein comes from TCRdb applying MiXCR to the RT-PCR reads. Found here are around 760,000 distinct CDR3 sequences, over 11% of them singletons; the top ten hold 6.5% to 8.5%. The material was PBMCs from blood, obtained 14 to 15 days before vaccination. All receptors derive from a man aged 45-65 years who received an inactivated influenza vaccine. The CDR3 runs from the conserved cysteine through the conserved F or W. Fields, in order: D gene, J gene, clone size, V gene, CDR3 protein, CDR3 DNA. D genes are given only for firm matches. Clone size is not always given. Where it is, it says once, few, many or a class for expanded clones.

D gene: TRBD1
J gene: TRBJ2-3
clone size: many
V gene: TRBV5-1
CDR3 protein: CASSSGTGGTDTQYF
CDR3 DNA: TGTGCCAGCAGTTCCGGGACAGGGGGAACAGATACGCAGTATTTT

D gene: NA
J gene: TRBJ2-7
clone size: few
V gene: TRBV5-1
CDR3 protein: CASSLFQNEQYF
CDR3 DNA: TGCGCCAGCAGCTTGTTTCAGAACGAGCAGTACTTC

D gene: NA
J gene: TRBJ2-1
clone size: many
V gene: TRBV7-6
CDR3 protein: CASSLAAGGSYNEQFF
CDR3 DNA: TGTGCCAGCAGCTTAGCGGCCGGTGGGTCCTACAATGAGCAGTTCTTC

D gene: TRBD1
J gene: TRBJ1-5
clone size: NA
V gene: TRBV20-1
CDR3 protein: CSFSGQAEGNQPQHF
CDR3 DNA: TGCAGTTTCTCGGGACAGGCTGAAGGCAATCAGCCCCAGCATTTT

D gene: NA
J gene: TRBJ2-7
clone size: NA
V gene: TRBV4-3
CDR3 protein: CASSQVRGTEQYF
CDR3 DNA: TGCGCCAGCAGCCAAGTAAGGGGGACCGAGCAGTACTTC

D gene: NA
J gene: TRBJ2-7
clone size: many
V gene: TRBV7-9
CDR3 protein: CASSPDGYEQYF
CDR3 DNA: TGTGCCAGCAGCCCGGACGGTTACGAGCAGTACTTC

D gene: NA
J gene: TRBJ1-3
clone size: NA
V gene: TRBV29-1
CDR3 protein: CSVENLAGNTIYF
CDR3 DNA: TGCAGCGTTGAAAATCTCGCTGGAAACACCATATATTTT

D gene: NA
J gene: TRBJ2-2
clone size: NA
V gene: TRBV3-1
CDR3 protein: CASSHHSTGELFF
CDR3 DNA: TGTGCCAGCAGCCACCACAGCACCGGGGAGCTGTTTTTT

D gene: NA
J gene: TRBJ2-3
clone size: NA
V gene: TRBV27
CDR3 protein: CASSPHSDYTQYF
CDR3 DNA: TGTGCCAGCAGTCCCCACTCGGACTATACGCAGTATTTT

D gene: NA
J gene: TRBJ2-1
clone size: few
V gene: TRBV7-2
CDR3 protein: CASNLVGREEQFF
CDR3 DNA: TGTGCCAGCAACCTAGTCGGTAGGGAAGAGCAGTTCTTC

D gene: TRBD1
J gene: TRBJ1-1
clone size: many
V gene: TRBV4-3
CDR3 protein: CASSQRSTGTVNTEAFF
CDR3 DNA: TGCGCCAGCAGCCAACGATCAACCGGGACAGTGAACACTGAAGCTTTCTTT

D gene: TRBD2
J gene: TRBJ2-5
clone size: NA
V gene: TRBV25-1
CDR3 protein: CATALGASGYQETQYF
CDR3 DNA: TGTGCCACCGCGCTCGGGGCTAGCGGTTACCAAGAGACCCAGTACTTC

D gene: NA
J gene: TRBJ1-1
clone size: few
V gene: TRBV18
CDR3 protein: CASSPKAGVLNTEAFF
CDR3 DNA: TGTGCCAGCTCACCAAAGGCCGGAGTTTTGAACACTGAAGCTTTCTTT